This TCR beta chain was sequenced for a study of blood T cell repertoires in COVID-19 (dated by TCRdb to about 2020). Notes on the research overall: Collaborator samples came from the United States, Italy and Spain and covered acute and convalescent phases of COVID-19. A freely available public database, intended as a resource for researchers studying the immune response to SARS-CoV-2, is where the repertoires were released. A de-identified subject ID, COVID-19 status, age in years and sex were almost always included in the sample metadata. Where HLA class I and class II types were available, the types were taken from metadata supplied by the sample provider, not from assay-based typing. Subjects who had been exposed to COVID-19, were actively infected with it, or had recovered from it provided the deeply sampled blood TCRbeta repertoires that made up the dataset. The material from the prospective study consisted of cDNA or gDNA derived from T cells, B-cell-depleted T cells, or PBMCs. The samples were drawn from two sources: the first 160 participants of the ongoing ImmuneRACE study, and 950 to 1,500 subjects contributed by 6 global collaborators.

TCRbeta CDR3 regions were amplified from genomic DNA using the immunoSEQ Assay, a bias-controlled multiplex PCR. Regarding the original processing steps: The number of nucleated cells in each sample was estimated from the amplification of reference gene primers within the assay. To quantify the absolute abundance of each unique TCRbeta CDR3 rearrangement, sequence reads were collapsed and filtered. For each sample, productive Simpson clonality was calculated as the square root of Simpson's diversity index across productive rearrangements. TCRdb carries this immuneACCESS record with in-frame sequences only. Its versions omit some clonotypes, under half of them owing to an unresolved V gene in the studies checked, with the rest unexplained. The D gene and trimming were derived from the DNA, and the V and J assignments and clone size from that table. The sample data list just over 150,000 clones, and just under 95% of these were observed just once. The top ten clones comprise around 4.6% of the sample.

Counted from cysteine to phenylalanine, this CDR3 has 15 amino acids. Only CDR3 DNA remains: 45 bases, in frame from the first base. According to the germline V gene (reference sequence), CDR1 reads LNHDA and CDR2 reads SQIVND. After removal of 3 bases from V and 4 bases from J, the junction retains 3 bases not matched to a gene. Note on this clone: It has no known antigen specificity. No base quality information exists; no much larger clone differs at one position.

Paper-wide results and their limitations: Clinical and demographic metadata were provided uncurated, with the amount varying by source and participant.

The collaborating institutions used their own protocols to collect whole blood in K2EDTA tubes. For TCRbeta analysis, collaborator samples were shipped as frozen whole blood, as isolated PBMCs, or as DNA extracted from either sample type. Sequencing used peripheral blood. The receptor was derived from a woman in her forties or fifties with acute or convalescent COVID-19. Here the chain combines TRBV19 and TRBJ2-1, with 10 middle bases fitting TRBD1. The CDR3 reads CASSIRGQGYNEQFF. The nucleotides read TGTGCCAGTAGTATCAGGGGACAGGGGTACAATGAGCAGTTCTTC.